Listed below are T cell receptor beta chains from one sample, sequenced in a study of shared clonotypes between healthy human individuals. Profiling relied on immunoSEQ multiplex PCR, and the TCRdb table lists in-frame clones only, not all of them. The profile shows 2 million to 2.5 million clones, 93% of them singletons. Specimen: naive CD4+ T cells from PBMCs. These TCRs come from a man aged 18 to 35 in good health. Some clones in this sample may be carry-over from other donors' samples. Both conserved end residues are part of each CDR3. D genes are given only for firm matches. The listing skips clone size in some rows; elsewhere it reads once, few, many or a size class.

>TRBV11-3|-|TRBJ2-1|-
TGTGCCAGCAGCTTAAGGGGAGTGGAGTACAATGAGCAGTTCTTC
CASSLRGVEYNEQFF
>TRBV4-1|-|TRBJ2-7|-
TGCGCCAGCAGCCCAGAGGGCCTGGGGGTCTCCTACGAGCAGTACTTC
CASSPEGLGVSYEQYF
>TRBV19|-|TRBJ2-5|-
TGTGCCAGTAGCATCTCCGGGACACCCGGGGAGACCCAGTACTTC
CASSISGTPGETQYF
>TRBV29-1|-|TRBJ2-7|TRBD2
TGCAGCGTGACCAAACTAGCGGGGTACGAGCAGTACTTC
CSVTKLAGYEQYF
>TRBV2|-|TRBJ2-7|-
TGTGCCAGCTCGGGGGACTCCTACGAGCAGTACTTC
CASSGDSYEQYF
>TRBV6-5|few|TRBJ2-3|-
TGTGCCAGCAGTTACGCGGATACGCAGTATTTT
CASSYADTQYF
>TRBV30|-|TRBJ2-1|-
TGTGCCTGGAAAGGGGAAAAGGCAAAGCGAAACTACAATGAGCAGTTCTTC
CAWKGEKAKRNYNEQFF
>TRBV25-1|-|TRBJ2-5|TRBD2
TGTGCCAGCACGGGAGTGGGAGGGCGAGAGACCCAGTACTTC
CASTGVGGRETQYF
>TRBV5-1|few|TRBJ2-1|-
TGCGCCAGCAGCTTGGAAGGGAACTCCTACAATGAGCAGTTCTTC
CASSLEGNSYNEQFF
>TRBV2|-|TRBJ2-7|TRBD2
TGTGCCAGCAGTCTGAATAGCGGGGACTTGAGCGAGCAGTACTTC
CASSLNSGDLSEQYF
>TRBV28|-|TRBJ2-7|-
TGTGCCAGCAGCCCCAAGATAGAGCGGACCTACGAGCAGTACTTC
CASSPKIERTYEQYF
>TRBV7-2|once|TRBJ2-2|-
TGTGCCAGCAGCTTCCACAGGAACACCGGGGAGCTGTTTTTT
CASSFHRNTGELFF
>TRBV28|-|TRBJ2-1|TRBD1
TGTGCCAGCACATCTGGGTCAGGGGGCTACAATGAGCAGTTCTTC
CASTSGSGGYNEQFF
>TRBV29-1|-|TRBJ1-2|-
TGCAGCGTTGAAGATCCGAGGGCGCGGGGCTATGGCTACACCTTC
CSVEDPRARGYGYTF
>TRBV27|-|TRBJ2-4|-
TGTGCCAGCAGTTTATTTCCTACAGGGAGCAGGGCCAAAAACATTCAGTACTTC
CASSLFPTGSRAKNIQYF
>TRBV5-1|-|TRBJ2-7|-
TGCGCCAGCAGCTCGAACTTTTACGAGCAGTACTTC
CASSSNFYEQYF
>TRBV6-1|-|TRBJ1-5|TRBD1
TGTGCCAGCAGCGCGACAGGGGGCATGTGGCAGCCCCAGCATTTT
CASSATGGMWQPQHF
>TRBV11-3|-|TRBJ2-1|TRBD2
TGTGCCAGCAGCTCGAGGTCGGGCGGGAGGGGACTTTCCTACAATGAGCAGTTCTTC
CASSSRSGGRGLSYNEQFF
>TRBV18|-|TRBJ2-7|TRBD2
TGTGCCAGCTCATCTCTAGCGGATTACGAGCAGTACTTC
CASSSLADYEQYF
>TRBV13|-|TRBJ2-7|-
TGTGCCAGCAGCTTCACCAACAGGTTCAGGGATTTATGGCACGAGCAGTACTTC
CASSFTNRFRDLWHEQYF
>TRBV30|few|TRBJ1-3|TRBD1
TGTGCCTGGAGGGCGACAGGGGGCTCTGGAAACACCATATATTTT
CAWRATGGSGNTIYF
>TRBV5-1|-|TRBJ2-1|-
TGCGCCAGCAGCAGGGGAGATAACGATGAGCAGTTCTTC
CASSRGDNDEQFF
>TRBV9|few|TRBJ1-2|-
TGTGCCAGCAGCGCTAATTGGGGGGACGCCGGCTACACCTTC
CASSANWGDAGYTF
>TRBV28|-|TRBJ1-5|TRBD1
TGTGCCAGCAGGTCCGGGACAGGGCTTAATCAGCCCCAGCATTTT
CASRSGTGLNQPQHF
>TRBV21-1|-|TRBJ2-3|-
TGTGCCAGCAGCCCCATCGGGCCCGGGACACCGCTTAGCACAGATACGCAGTATTTT
CASSPIGPGTPLSTDTQYF
>TRBV12-5|-|TRBJ1-1|TRBD1
TGTGCTAGTGGTTTGGTACCGACCGACAGGGGCGACACTGAAGCTTTCTTT
CASGLVPTDRGDTEAFF
>TRBV11-2|-|TRBJ1-2|TRBD1
TGTGCCAGCAGCTTAGTCCTCACAGGGGGGAGTAACAATGGCTACACCTTC
CASSLVLTGGSNNGYTF
>TRBV5-1|-|TRBJ1-1|TRBD1
TGCGCCAGCAGCCCACTGACAGGGGGGAACACTGAAGCTTTCTTT
CASSPLTGGNTEAFF
>TRBV5-1|-|TRBJ1-2|-
TGCGCCAGCAGCTTGGAATCAGGGAACTATGGCTACACCTTC
CASSLESGNYGYTF
>TRBV5-6|-|TRBJ2-5|-
TGTGCCAGCAGCTTGGTAGGCAGCAAGAGAACCCAGTACTTC
CASSLVGSKRTQYF
>TRBV6-6|-|TRBJ1-5|-
TGTGCCAGCAAGGGCTCGGGTTCGGGCCAGCCCCAGCATTTT
CASKGSGSGQPQHF
>TRBV11-1|-|TRBJ2-1|TRBD2
TGTGCCAGCAGCAAATGGACTAGCGGTTTTGTAAATGAGCAGTTCTTC
CASSKWTSGFVNEQFF
>TRBV6-1|once|TRBJ2-7|-
TGTGCCAGCTTAGCTCTTTTTTCTTACGAGCAGTACTTC
CASLALFSYEQYF
>TRBV5-8|-|TRBJ2-1|-
TGTGCCAGCAGCTTGGCCCAGGAACAGTTCTTC
CASSLAQEQFF
>TRBV21-1|-|TRBJ1-2|-
TGTGCCAGCACCCTTCGACAGGGGGCAAACTATGGCTACACCTTC
CASTLRQGANYGYTF
>TRBV28|-|TRBJ1-4|-
TGTGCCAGCAGTTTCCCAGGAGGTGGAAAACTGTTTTTT
CASSFPGGGKLFF
>TRBV30|-|TRBJ1-4|-
TGTGCCTGGAGTGTACGAGAAAAACTGTTTTTT
CAWSVREKLFF
>TRBV7-8|-|TRBJ2-3|-
TGTGCCAGCAGTCCGGGGGCTAACACAGATACGCAGTATTTT
CASSPGANTDTQYF
>TRBV7-2|-|TRBJ2-7|-
TGTGCCAGCAGCCTCCGACAGGAGCTCTACGAGCAGTACTTC
CASSLRQELYEQYF
>TRBV2|-|TRBJ1-2|TRBD1
TGTGCCAGCAACCCACAGGGGGATGGCTACACCTTC
CASNPQGDGYTF
>TRBV6-1|-|TRBJ2-7|-
TGTGCCAGCAGTGAACTTGGGGGCCCCTACGAGCAGTACTTC
CASSELGGPYEQYF
>TRBV7-8|-|TRBJ2-7|-
TGTGCCAGCAGCTTAGTGGGGAGCTCCTACGAGCAGTACTTC
CASSLVGSSYEQYF
>TRBV11-3|-|TRBJ2-1|-
TGTGCCAGCAGCTTTTCGTTGCGGGATGGGTCCTACAATGAGCAGTTCTTC
CASSFSLRDGSYNEQFF
>TRBV11-2|-|TRBJ1-4|TRBD1
TGTGCCAGCAGCTCAGACAGGGGTTATGAAAAACTGTTTTTT
CASSSDRGYEKLFF
>TRBV10-3|-|TRBJ1-4|-
TGTGCCATCAGTGAGCGGGGCAGGGCTACAGGGGAAAAACTGTTTTTT
CAISERGRATGEKLFF
>TRBV2|-|TRBJ2-1|-
TGTGCCAGCAGTGCACGGAGGGCCTCGTACAATGAGCAGTTCTTC
CASSARRASYNEQFF
>TRBV28|-|TRBJ2-1|TRBD2
TGTGCCAGCAGACTAGCGGGAGGGCTTGGAGAGCAGTTCTTC
CASRLAGGLGEQFF
>TRBV5-1|-|TRBJ2-5|-
TGCGCCAGCAGCTTGGTATCGTCTCGGGGACTCCAAAAAGAGACCCAGTACTTC
CASSLVSSRGLQKETQYF
>TRBV6-6|-|TRBJ2-3|TRBD2
TGTGCCAGCAGTGGACTAGCGGGAAGTTTAACAGATACGCAGTATTTT
CASSGLAGSLTDTQYF
>TRBV4-2|few|TRBJ1-5|-
TGTGCCAGCAGCCAACAACTTCGCCAGCCCCAGCATTTT
CASSQQLRQPQHF
>TRBV10-3|-|TRBJ2-5|-
TGTGCCATCAGTGCCAGTGGGGGCCAAGAGACCCAGTACTTC
CAISASGGQETQYF
>TRBV10-3|-|TRBJ1-1|-
TGTGCCATCAGTGAGACTGGGGTTGGCGCAGCTTTCTTT
CAISETGVGAAFF
>TRBV10-3|-|TRBJ2-5|-
TGTGCCATCAGTGAGGAAGCTGAGACCCAGTACTTC
CAISEEAETQYF
>TRBV28|-|TRBJ1-1|-
TGTGCCAGCAGTTTATCCAGGCTTGAAGCTTTCTTT
CASSLSRLEAFF
>TRBV6-5|-|TRBJ1-2|-
TGTGCCAGCAGTTACTTGGGACCATATGGCTACACCTTC
CASSYLGPYGYTF
>TRBV18|few|TRBJ1-2|-
TGTGCCAGCTCACCCCCCTCGGGTTACGGTGGCTACACCTTC
CASSPPSGYGGYTF
>TRBV2|-|TRBJ1-5|-
TGTGCCAGCAGTGATGGGGAAGGGCAGCCCCAGCATTTT
CASSDGEGQPQHF
>TRBV18|-|TRBJ1-1|-
TGTGCCAGCTCCCCCGACAGGATTTATGGTGAAGCTTTCTTT
CASSPDRIYGEAFF
>TRBV5-8|-|TRBJ2-7|TRBD2
TGTGCCAGCAGCGCTAGCGGGAGAGCGTACGAGCAGTACTTC
CASSASGRAYEQYF